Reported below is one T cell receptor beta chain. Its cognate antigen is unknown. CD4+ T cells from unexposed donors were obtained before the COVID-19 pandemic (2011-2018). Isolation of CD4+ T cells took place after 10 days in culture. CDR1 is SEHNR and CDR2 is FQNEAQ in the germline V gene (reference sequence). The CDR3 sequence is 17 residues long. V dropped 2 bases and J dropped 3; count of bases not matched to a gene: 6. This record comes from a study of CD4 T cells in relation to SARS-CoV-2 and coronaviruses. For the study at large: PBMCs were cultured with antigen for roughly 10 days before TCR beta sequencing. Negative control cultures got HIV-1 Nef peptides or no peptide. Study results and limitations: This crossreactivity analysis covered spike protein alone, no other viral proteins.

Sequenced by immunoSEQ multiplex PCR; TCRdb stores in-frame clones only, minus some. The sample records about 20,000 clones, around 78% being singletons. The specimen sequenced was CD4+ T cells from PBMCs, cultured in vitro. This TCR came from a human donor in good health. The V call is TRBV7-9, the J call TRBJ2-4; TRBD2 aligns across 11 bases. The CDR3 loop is CASSLLAGGLDKNIQYF. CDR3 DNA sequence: TGTGCCAGCAGCTTACTAGCGGGAGGTCTGGACAAAAACATTCAGTACTTC.